Only one count was recorded for the clone carrying this T cell receptor (beta chain). The sample comes from a study of blood T cell repertoires in COVID-19. Germline values: CDR1 MNHEY, CDR2 SMNVEV (reference sequence). The junction had 10 bases not matched to a gene; V was cut back by 5 bases and J by 7 bases. CDR3 length: 15 amino acids. TCRdb keeps only in-frame clones here, not all; method: immunoSEQ multiplex PCR. Among 150,000 to 190,000 clones listed, approximately 82% were seen once. The specimen sequenced was peripheral blood. The source of this sequence is a woman in her 50s with acute or convalescent COVID-19. The rearrangement uses TRBV27 and TRBJ2-2; TRBD1 matches at 7 bases. The CDR3 DNA is TGTGCCAGCAGTCCAATACAGGGGTGGGGCGGGGAGCTGTTTTTT. Its protein product is CASSPIQGWGGELFF.